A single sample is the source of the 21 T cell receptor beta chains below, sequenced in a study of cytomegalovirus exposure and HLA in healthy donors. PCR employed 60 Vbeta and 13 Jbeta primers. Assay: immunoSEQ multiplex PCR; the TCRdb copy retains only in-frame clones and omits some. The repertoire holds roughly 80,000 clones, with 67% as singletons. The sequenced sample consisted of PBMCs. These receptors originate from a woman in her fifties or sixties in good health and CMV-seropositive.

The CDR3 sequence is CASSLGGPLGASYNEQFF. CDR3 sequence (DNA): TGCGCCAGCAGCTTGGGGGGGCCATTAGGAGCGTCCTACAATGAGCAGTTCTTC. This chain joins TRBV5-1 and TRBJ2-1; possibly TRBD1 for D (6 bases). Trimming took 0 bases from V and 1 from J, leaving 17 bases between them. The CDR3 has 18 residues. Germline CDR1 SGHRS, CDR2 YFSETQ.

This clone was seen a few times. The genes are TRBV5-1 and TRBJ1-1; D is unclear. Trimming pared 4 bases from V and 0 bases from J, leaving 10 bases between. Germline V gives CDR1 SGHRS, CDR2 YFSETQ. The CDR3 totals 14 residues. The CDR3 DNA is TGCGCCAGCAGCCCCACGGCGGTGAACACTGAAGCTTTCTTT. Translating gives CASSPTAVNTEAFF.

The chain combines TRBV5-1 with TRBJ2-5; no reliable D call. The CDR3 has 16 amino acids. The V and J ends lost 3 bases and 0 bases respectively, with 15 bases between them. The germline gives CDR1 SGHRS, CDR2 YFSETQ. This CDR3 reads CASSWARARYQETQYF. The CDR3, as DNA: TGCGCCAGCAGCTGGGCCCGAGCCAGGTACCAAGAGACCCAGTACTTC.

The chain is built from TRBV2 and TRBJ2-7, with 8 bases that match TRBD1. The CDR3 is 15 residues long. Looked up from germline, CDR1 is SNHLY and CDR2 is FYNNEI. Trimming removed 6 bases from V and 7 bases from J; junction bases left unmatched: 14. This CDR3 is CASRDQWTGSNEQYF. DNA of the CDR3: TGTGCCAGCAGGGATCAGTGGACAGGGAGTAATGAGCAGTACTTC.

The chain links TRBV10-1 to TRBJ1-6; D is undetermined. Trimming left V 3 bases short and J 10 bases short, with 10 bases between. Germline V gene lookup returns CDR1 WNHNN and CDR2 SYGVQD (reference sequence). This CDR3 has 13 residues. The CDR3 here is CASSDGPLSPLHF. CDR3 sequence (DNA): TGCGCCAGCAGTGATGGCCCTCTGTCACCCCTCCACTTT.

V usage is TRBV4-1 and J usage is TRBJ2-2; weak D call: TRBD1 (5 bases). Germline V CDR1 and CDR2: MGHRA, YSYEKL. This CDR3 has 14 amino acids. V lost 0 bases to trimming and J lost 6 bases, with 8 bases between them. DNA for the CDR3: TGCGCCAGCAGCCAAGACAGGGATCCCGGGGAGCTGTTTTTT. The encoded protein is CASSQDRDPGELFF.

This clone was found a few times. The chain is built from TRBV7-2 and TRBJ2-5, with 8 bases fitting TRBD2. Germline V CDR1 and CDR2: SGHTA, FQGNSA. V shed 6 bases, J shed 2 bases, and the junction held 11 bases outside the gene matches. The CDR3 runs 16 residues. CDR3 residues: CASSRTWAGGQETQYF. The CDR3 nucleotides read TGTGCCAGCAGTCGCACTTGGGCGGGGGGACAAGAGACCCAGTACTTC.

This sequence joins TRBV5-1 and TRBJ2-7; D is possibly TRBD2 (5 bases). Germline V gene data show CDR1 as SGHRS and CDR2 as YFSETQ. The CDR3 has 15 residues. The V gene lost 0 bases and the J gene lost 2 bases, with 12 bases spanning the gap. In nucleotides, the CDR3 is TGCGCCAGCAGCTTGGGAGGGCAGCCGGCCTACGAGCAGTACGTC. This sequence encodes CASSLGGQPAYEQYV.

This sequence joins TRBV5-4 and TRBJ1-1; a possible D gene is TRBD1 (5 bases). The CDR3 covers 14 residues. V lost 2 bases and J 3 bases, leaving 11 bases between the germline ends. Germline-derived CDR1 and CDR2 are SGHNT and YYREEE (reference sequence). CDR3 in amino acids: CASSLVGVDTEAFF. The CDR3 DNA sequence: TGTGCCAGCAGCTTAGTAGGGGTCGACACTGAAGCTTTCTTT.

In DNA, the CDR3 is TGTGCCAGCAGCTCGAGGAGGGCTTGGACTGAAGCTTTCTTT. Its translation: CASSSRRAWTEAFF. This sequence joins TRBV11-2 and TRBJ1-1; D is unclear. Trimming took off 4 bases at V and 5 bases at J, with 14 bases between the two ends. The CDR3 contains 14 residues. Per germline, CDR1 SGHAT and CDR2 FQNNGV. The complete variable domain, with remaining parts taken from reference TRBV11-2 and TRBJ1-1, reads EAGVAQSPRYKIIEKRQSVAFWCNPISGHATLYWYQQILGQGPKLLIQFQNNGVVDDSQLPKDRFSAERLKGVDSTLKIQPAKLEDSAVYLCASSSRRAWTEAFFGQGTRLTVV.

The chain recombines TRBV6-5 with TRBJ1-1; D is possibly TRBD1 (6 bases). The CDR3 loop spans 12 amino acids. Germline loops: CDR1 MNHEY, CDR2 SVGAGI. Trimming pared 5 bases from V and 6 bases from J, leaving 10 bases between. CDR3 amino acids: CASSHRTAEAFF. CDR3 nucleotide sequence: TGTGCCAGCAGTCACCGGACAGCTGAAGCTTTCTTT.

The CDR3 reads CAWSGSETGANTEAFF. CDR3 DNA sequence: TGTGCCTGGAGTGGGTCCGAGACGGGAGCGAACACTGAAGCTTTCTTT. The chain joins TRBV30 to TRBJ1-1, with no clear D. The CDR3 contains 16 residues. Germline CDR1 GTSNPN, CDR2 SVGIG (reference sequence). Trimming took off 1 base at V and 1 base at J, with 16 bases between the two ends.

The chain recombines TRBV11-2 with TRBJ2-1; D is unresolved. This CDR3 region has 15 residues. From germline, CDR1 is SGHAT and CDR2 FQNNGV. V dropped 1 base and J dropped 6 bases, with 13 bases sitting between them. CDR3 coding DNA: TGTGCCAGCAGCTTAGCCCCTGTTTCCGGCAATGAGCAGTTCTTC. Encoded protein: CASSLAPVSGNEQFF.

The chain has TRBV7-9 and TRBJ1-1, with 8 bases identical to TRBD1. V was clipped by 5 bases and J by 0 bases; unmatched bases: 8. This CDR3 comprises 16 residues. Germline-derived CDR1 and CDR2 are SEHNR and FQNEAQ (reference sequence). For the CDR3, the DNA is TGTGCCAGCAGCCCCGACAGGGGCGGCATGAACACTGAAGCTTTCTTT. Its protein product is CASSPDRGGMNTEAFF.

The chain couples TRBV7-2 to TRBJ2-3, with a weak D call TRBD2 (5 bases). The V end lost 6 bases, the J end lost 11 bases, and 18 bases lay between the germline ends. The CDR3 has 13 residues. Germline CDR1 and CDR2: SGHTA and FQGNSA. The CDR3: CASSPVATDLQYF. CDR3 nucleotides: TGTGCCAGCAGTCCGGTGGCGACGGACTTGCAGTATTTT. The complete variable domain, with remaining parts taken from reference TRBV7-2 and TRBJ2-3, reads GAGVSQSPSNKVTEKGKDVELRCDPISGHTALYWYRQSLGQGLEFLIYFQGNSAPDKSGLPSDRFSAERTGGSVSTLTIQRTQQEDSAVYLCASSPVATDLQYFGPGTRLTVL.

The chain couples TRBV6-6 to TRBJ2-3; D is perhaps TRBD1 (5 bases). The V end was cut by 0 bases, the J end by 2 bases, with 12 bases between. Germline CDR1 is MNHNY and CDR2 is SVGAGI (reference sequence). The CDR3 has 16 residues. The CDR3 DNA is TGTGCCAGCAGTTACTCGTCCGTCAGGGTCACAGATACGCAGTATTTT. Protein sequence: CASSYSSVRVTDTQYF.

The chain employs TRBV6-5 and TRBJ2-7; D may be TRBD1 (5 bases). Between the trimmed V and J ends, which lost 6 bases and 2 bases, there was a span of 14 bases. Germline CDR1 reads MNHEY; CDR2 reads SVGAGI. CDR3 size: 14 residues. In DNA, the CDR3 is TGTGCCAGCAGGGACCGGACACGTACCTACGAGCAGTACTTC. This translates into CASRDRTRTYEQYF.

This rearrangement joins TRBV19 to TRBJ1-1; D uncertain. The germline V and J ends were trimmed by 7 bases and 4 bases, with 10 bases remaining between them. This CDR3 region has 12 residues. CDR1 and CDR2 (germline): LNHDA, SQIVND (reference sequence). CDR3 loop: CASNQGSTEAFF. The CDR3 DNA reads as TGTGCCAGTAATCAAGGGAGCACTGAAGCTTTCTTT.

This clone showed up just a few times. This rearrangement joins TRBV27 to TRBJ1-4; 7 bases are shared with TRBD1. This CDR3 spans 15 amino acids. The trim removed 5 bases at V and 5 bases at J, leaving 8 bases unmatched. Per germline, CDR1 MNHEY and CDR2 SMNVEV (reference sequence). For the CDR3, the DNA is TGTGCCAGCAGTACGCGACAGGGCGGGAATGAAAAACTGTTTTTT. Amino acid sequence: CASSTRQGGNEKLFF.

The CDR3 DNA reads TGTGCCAGCAGCTTTCCGGGACAGTCAGGGGATACGCAGTATTTT. This codes for CASSFPGQSGDTQYF. The chain joins TRBV5-4 to TRBJ2-3; 7 nucleotides match TRBD1. The J segment lost 6 bases and the V segment lost 2 bases, leaving 9 bases of the junction unmatched. The CDR3 extends over 15 amino acids. Per the germline V gene, CDR1 is SGHNT and CDR2 is YYREEE (reference sequence). The complete variable domain, with remaining parts taken from reference TRBV5-4 and TRBJ2-3, reads ETGVTQSPTHLIKTRGQQVTLRCSSQSGHNTVSWYQQALGQGPQFIFQYYREEENGRGNFPPRFSGLQFPNYSSELNVNALELDDSALYLCASSFPGQSGDTQYFGPGTRLTVL.

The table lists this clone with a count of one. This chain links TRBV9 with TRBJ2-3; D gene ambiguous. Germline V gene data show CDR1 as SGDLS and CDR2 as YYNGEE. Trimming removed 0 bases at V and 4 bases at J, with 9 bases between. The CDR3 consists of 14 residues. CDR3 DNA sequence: TGTGCCAGCAGCGTAGCTTCCTACGCAGATACGCAGTATTTT. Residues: CASSVASYADTQYF. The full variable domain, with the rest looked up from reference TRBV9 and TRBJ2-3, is DSGVTQTPKHLITATGQRVTLRCSPRSGDLSVYWYQQSLDQGLQFLIQYYNGEERAKGNILERFSAQQFPDLHSELNLSSLELGDSALYFCASSVASYADTQYFGPGTRLTVL.